This T cell receptor beta chain was captured by sequencing in a study of cytomegalovirus exposure and HLA in healthy donors. Findings and caveats of the study: The analysis excluded some indistinguishable V segments, including TRBV6-2 and TRBV6-3. Later analysis associated a missense DCLRE1C variant with TCR beta V- and J-gene trimming.

Germline V gives CDR1 SGHDT, CDR2 YYEEEE. CDR3 length: 11 residues. Trimming took 2 bases from V and 6 from J, leaving 5 bases between them. With 60 Vbeta and 13 Jbeta primers, the PCR was carried out. Using immunoSEQ multiplex PCR, the repertoire was profiled, and TCRdb retains in-frame clones only, with some absent. The sample carries around 140,000 clones, around 78% recorded once. A remark on this clone: Its antigen is not known.

Sequencing was done on a sample of PBMCs. The V and J genes are TRBV5-6 and TRBJ1-1; D uncertain. The receptor was derived from a man between 40 and 49 years old in good health and CMV-seronegative. The CDR3: CASSLEAEAFF. The CDR3 DNA is TGTGCCAGCAGCTTAGAGGCTGAAGCTTTCTTT.